These T cell receptor beta chains were read from a single sample in a study of cytomegalovirus exposure and HLA in healthy donors. Using immunoSEQ multiplex PCR, the repertoire was profiled, and TCRdb retains in-frame clones only, with some absent. The sample holds 150,000 to 200,000 clones, around 77% seen once. The sequenced sample consisted of PBMCs. The origin of the receptors is a man between 25 and 39 years old in good health and CMV-seronegative. Each CDR3 is given with its conserved first and last residue. Fields, in order: V gene, J gene, D gene, clone size, CDR3 length, CDR3 DNA, CDR3 protein. D genes are given only for firm matches. The size entry is marked missing in some rows and otherwise reads once, few, many or a size class.

>TRBV5-1|TRBJ2-3|TRBD1|.|16
TGCGCCAGCAGCTCCGAACAGGGGGCCTTAGGAGATACGCAGTATTTT
CASSSEQGALGDTQYF
>TRBV11-2|TRBJ1-4|.|.|16
TGTGCCAGCAGCCTTGGACAGCGACTAACTAATGAAAAACTGTTTTTT
CASSLGQRLTNEKLFF
>TRBV5-1|TRBJ2-5|.|once|14
TGCGCCAGCAGCTTAGTCACTTTTCAAGAGACCCAGTACTTC
CASSLVTFQETQYF
>TRBV11-2|TRBJ2-7|TRBD2|few|16
TGTGCCAGCAGCTTAAAGAATCTAGCGGGCTTATACGAGCAGTACTTC
CASSLKNLAGLYEQYF
>TRBV6-1|TRBJ2-1|.|.|15
TGTGCCAGCAGTGAGACCACGGGACTCAACAATGAGCAGTTCTTC
CASSETTGLNNEQFF
>TRBV6-1|TRBJ1-5|TRBD1|once|20
TGTGCCAGCAGTGAAGGGCCAGGCGGGACAGCCCTGGGGAGCAATCAGCCCCAGCATTTT
CASSEGPGGTALGSNQPQHF
>TRBV5-1|TRBJ2-5|TRBD1|.|16
TGCGCCAGCAGCGGGACAGGGCCTCAACGGCAAGAGACCCAGTACTTC
CASSGTGPQRQETQYF
>TRBV11-2|TRBJ2-7|.|.|14
TGTGCCAGCAGCTTAAGGCCAGGCTCCTACGAGCAGTACTTC
CASSLRPGSYEQYF
>TRBV7-7|TRBJ2-7|.|few|14
TGTGCCAGCAGCTTAGAGGGAGGGGGAGACGAGCAGTACTTC
CASSLEGGGDEQYF
>TRBV9|TRBJ1-1|TRBD1|.|14
TGTGCCAGCAGCGGACCGGGACAGAAACCTGAAGCTTTCTTT
CASSGPGQKPEAFF
>TRBV9|TRBJ1-4|.|.|14
TGTGCCAGCAGTTCGGAGGGAACTAATGAAAAACTGTTTTTT
CASSSEGTNEKLFF
>TRBV27|TRBJ2-1|TRBD1|.|14
TGTGCCAGCAGTCCAGGGACAGGGTATGGTGAGCAGTTCTTC
CASSPGTGYGEQFF
>TRBV7-9|TRBJ2-7|.|.|15
TGTGCCAGCAGCTTAGCTCCGGGACAAACCTACGAGCAGTACTTC
CASSLAPGQTYEQYF
>TRBV13|TRBJ2-2|.|.|15
TGTGCCAGCAGCCTACAGGGATCCCGGACCGGGGAGCTGTTTTTT
CASSLQGSRTGELFF
>TRBV10-3|TRBJ2-7|TRBD1|.|16
TGTGCCATCAGTGAGGAAAGGACAGGCAAGGGTCACGAGCAGTACTTC
CAISEERTGKGHEQYF
>TRBV6-5|TRBJ2-7|.|.|14
TGTGCCAGCAGTTACCAACCGTTGAGTCGCGAGCAGTACTTC
CASSYQPLSREQYF
>TRBV2|TRBJ1-5|TRBD1|once|15
TGTGCCAGCAGTGAAGGACAGGGGGCCGGGCAGCCCCAGCATTTT
CASSEGQGAGQPQHF
>TRBV6-5|TRBJ2-7|TRBD2|.|15
TGTGCCAGCAGTTTCCTCAGCGGGAGCTCCTACGAGCAGTACTTC
CASSFLSGSSYEQYF
>TRBV29-1|TRBJ1-5|.|.|14
TGCAGCGTAACTCGGGGGGATAGCAATCAGCCCCAGCATTTT
CSVTRGDSNQPQHF
>TRBV6-5|TRBJ1-2|TRBD1|.|14
TGTGCCAGCAGTCGACAGGGGCCTAACTATGGCTACACCTTC
CASSRQGPNYGYTF
>TRBV27|TRBJ1-1|TRBD1|.|15
TGTGCCAGCAGTTTAAGCGCAACAGGGGTAGCTGAAGCTTTCTTT
CASSLSATGVAEAFF
>TRBV2|TRBJ2-5|TRBD1|once|14
TGTGCCAGCAGTCCGGGACAGGAGATAGAGACCCAGTACTTC
CASSPGQEIETQYF
>TRBV5-1|TRBJ2-3|.|.|17
TGCGCCAGCAGCTTGCGGGGGAGAGATTTTGGCACAGATACGCAGTATTTT
CASSLRGRDFGTDTQYF